This TCR beta chain was sequenced in a study of blood T cell dynamics during melanoma immunotherapy. The study's findings and limits: The study could not tell melanoma-specific clones from general immune activation.

Every bulk PBMC sample received the same 350 ng of DNA. Only in-frame clones appear in the TCRdb table, and some are missing; sequencing was by immunoSEQ multiplex PCR. The sample carries about 11,000 clones, 84% recorded once. The time point is: pre-treatment baseline. Turning to this clone: The antigen remains undetermined.

Germline CDR1 is MDHEN and CDR2 is SYDVKM. The V end lost 6 bases, the J end lost 5 bases, and 16 bases lay between the germline ends. The length of the CDR3 is 14 residues. The receptor's source is a human donor with melanoma. The sequenced sample was blood, obtained from a patient treated with checkpoint blockade. The rearrangement uses TRBV28 and TRBJ1-1; TRBD1 is a possible D gene (5 bases). The CDR3 DNA is TGTGCCAGCAGCAGTGCGGGGGGTAGTACTGAAGCTTTCTTT. Its translation is CASSSAGGSTEAFF.